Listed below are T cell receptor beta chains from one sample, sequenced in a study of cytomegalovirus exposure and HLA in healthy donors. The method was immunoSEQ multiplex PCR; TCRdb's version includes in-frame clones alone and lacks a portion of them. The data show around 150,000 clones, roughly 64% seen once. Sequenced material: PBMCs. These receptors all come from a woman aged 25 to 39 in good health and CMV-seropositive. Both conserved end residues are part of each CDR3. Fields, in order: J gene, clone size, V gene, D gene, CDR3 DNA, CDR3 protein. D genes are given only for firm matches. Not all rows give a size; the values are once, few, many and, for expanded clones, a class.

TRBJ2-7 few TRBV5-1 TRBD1 TGCGCCAGCAGCTTGGGCGGGACAGGGGAGTTGGGCGAGCAGTACTTC CASSLGGTGELGEQYF
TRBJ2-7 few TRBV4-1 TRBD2 TGCGCCAGCAGCCAAGATAAACTAGCGGGAGACGAGCAGTACTTC CASSQDKLAGDEQYF
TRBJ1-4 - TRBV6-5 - TGTGCCAGCAGGGACACCACAACTAATGAAAAACTGTTTTTT CASRDTTTNEKLFF
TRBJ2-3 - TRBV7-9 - TGTGCCAGCAGCTCCCGAGCGGCCCTACAGGGAAAGAGCACAGATACGCAGTATTTT CASSSRAALQGKSTDTQYF
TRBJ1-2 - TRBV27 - TGTGCCAGCAGTGCGGAGCCAGGGCTCTCTGGCTACACCTTC CASSAEPGLSGYTF
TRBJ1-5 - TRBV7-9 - TGTGCCAGCAGCGGAGGTTTTGGCAATCAGCCCCAGCATTTT CASSGGFGNQPQHF
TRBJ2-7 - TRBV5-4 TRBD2 TGTGCCAGCAGCTTCGCTAGCGGGAGTTTCTCCGAGCAGTACTTC CASSFASGSFSEQYF
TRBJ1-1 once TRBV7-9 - TGTTCCAGCAGCTTAGATTCGGGGGTAAAGGCTTTCTTT CSSSLDSGVKAFF
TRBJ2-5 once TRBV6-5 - TGTGCCAGCAGAGGAACAGGAGCAGAGACCCAGTACTTC CASRGTGAETQYF
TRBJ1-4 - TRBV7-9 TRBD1 TGTGCCAGCAGAGACAGGGAGGATGAAAAACTGTTTTTT CASRDREDEKLFF
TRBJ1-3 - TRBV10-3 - TGTGCCATCACCCCTCCCGGGTCTGGAAACACCATATATTTT CAITPPGSGNTIYF
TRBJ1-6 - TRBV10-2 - TGCGCCAGCAGTGAGAACTCCGGGACAAGATCACCCCTCCACTTT CASSENSGTRSPLHF
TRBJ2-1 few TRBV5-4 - TGTGCCAGCACTAGGATATCGGGCAATGAGCAGTTCTTC CASTRISGNEQFF
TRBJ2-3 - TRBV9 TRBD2 TGTGCCAGCAGCGTGAGTGGGGGGGACACAGATACGCAGTATTTT CASSVSGGDTDTQYF
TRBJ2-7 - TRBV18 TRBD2 TGTGCCAGCTCACCCACTAGCGATCACGAGCAGTACTTC CASSPTSDHEQYF
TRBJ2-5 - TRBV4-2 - TGTGCCAGCAGCCAACGTACGGGAGTGGGAGAGACCCAGTACTTC CASSQRTGVGETQYF
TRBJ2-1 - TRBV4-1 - TGCGCCAGCAGTACGAAGCGGGTCTGGGGTGAGCAGTTCTTC CASSTKRVWGEQFF
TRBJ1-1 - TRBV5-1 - TGCGCCAGCAGACTGGCTTGGGGGCTGGGGGTTACTGAAGCTTTCTTT CASRLAWGLGVTEAFF
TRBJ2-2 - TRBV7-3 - TGTGCCAGCAGCCAACTTGGCCTAGCCGGGGAGCTGTTTTTT CASSQLGLAGELFF
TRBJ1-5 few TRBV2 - TGTGCCAGCGGGACTAAACAGAGCAATCAGCCCCAGCATTTT CASGTKQSNQPQHF
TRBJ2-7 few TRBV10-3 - TGTGCCATCGCCGGACAGAGCTACGAGCAGTACTTC CAIAGQSYEQYF
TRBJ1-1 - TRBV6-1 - TGTGCCAGCAGACGTGAGATAGACACTGAAGCTTTCTTT CASRREIDTEAFF
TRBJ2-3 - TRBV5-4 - TGTGCCAGCAGCTTGCGGCGAGCGGACCACAAACTGGGTGGCACAGATACGCAGTATTTT CASSLRRADHKLGGTDTQYF
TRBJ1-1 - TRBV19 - TGTGCCAGTAGTGGGCCTGAAGCTTTCTTT CASSGPEAFF
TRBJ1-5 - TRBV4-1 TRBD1 TGCGCCAGCAGCCACGAGACAGGGTCGGGCCCCCAGCATTTT CASSHETGSGPQHF
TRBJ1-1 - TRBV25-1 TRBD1 TGTGCCAGCATGGGGGACAGGGAAGTGGATGAAGCTTTCTTT CASMGDREVDEAFF
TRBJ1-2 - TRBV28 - TGTGCCAGCAGTTTACGAGGTGGCTACACCTTC CASSLRGGYTF
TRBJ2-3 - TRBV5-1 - TGCGCCAGCAGCGAGGAAGGGGCGGTACTTTTAACAGATACGCAGTATTTT CASSEEGAVLLTDTQYF
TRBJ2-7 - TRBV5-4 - TGTGCCAGCAGCCGGACATCGGGAGCCAACTCCTACGAGCAGTACTTC CASSRTSGANSYEQYF
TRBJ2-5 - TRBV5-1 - TGCGCCAGCAGGGAGTACCAAGAGACCCAGTACTTC CASREYQETQYF
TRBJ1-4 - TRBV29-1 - TGCAGCGTAGTGCCCGGGACCGGGGGAGAAAAACTGTTTTTT CSVVPGTGGEKLFF
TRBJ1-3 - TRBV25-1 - TGTGCCAGCAGCGATACGAGGAGCTCTGGAAACACCATATATTTT CASSDTRSSGNTIYF
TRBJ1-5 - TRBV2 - TGTGCCAGCAGTGATCGTGGCAATCAGCCCCAGCATTTT CASSDRGNQPQHF
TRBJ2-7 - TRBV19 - TGTGCCAGTAGTTACGGGACAATTTCCTACGAGCAGTACTTC CASSYGTISYEQYF
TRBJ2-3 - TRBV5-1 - TGCGCCAGCAGCGACATCCAACTAGAATTGGGGACAGATACGCAGTATTTT CASSDIQLELGTDTQYF
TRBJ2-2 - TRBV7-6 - TGTGCCAGCAGCTCCCAGCGAATTCTAACCGGGGAGCTGTTTTTT CASSSQRILTGELFF
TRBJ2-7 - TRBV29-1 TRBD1 TGCAGCACCGGCGGGGGACAGGGGTCCTACGAGCAGTACTTC CSTGGGQGSYEQYF
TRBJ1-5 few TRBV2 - TGTGCCAGCAGGCCTTCGGGAAGCAATCAGCCCCAGCATTTT CASRPSGSNQPQHF
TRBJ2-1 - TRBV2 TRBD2 TGTGCCAGCCATGTGACTAGCGGTTACAATGAGCAGTTCTTC CASHVTSGYNEQFF
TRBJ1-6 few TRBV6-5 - TGTGCCAGCAGTTACATTGCGGAGATCACCTCACCCCTCCACTTT CASSYIAEITSPLHF
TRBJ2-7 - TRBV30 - TGTGCCTGGGGGGGGGCAAGGTACGAGCAGTACTTC CAWGGARYEQYF
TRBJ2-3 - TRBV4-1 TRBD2 TGCGCCAGCAGCCAAACCCGACTAGCGGGGGGGCGGGATACGCAGTATTTT CASSQTRLAGGRDTQYF
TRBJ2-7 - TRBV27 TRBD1 TGTGCCAGCAGACTCGGACAGGGGGCCTCCTACGAGCAGTACTTC CASRLGQGASYEQYF
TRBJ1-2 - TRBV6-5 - TGTGCCAGCAGTTATCTTGCGGGTGGCTACACCTTC CASSYLAGGYTF
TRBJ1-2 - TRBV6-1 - TGTGCCAGCAGTGAATCCGGGATGGCCTTGGGCTACACCTTC CASSESGMALGYTF
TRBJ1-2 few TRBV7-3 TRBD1 TGTGCCAGCAGCCCGGGGACAGGGGGCCGCTACACCTTC CASSPGTGGRYTF
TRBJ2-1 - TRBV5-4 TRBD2 TGTGCCAGCAGCTTGGGACTAGCGGGAGGGAGTTTAGGGAATGAGCAGTTCTTC CASSLGLAGGSLGNEQFF